This TCR beta chain was captured by sequencing in a study of spatial heterogeneity in lung cancer. The study's findings and limits: Among blood samples, ubiquitous expanded tumor TCRs appeared more at resection than at follow-up.

Turning to this clonotype: The antigen remains unidentified.

The library protocol tagged each TCR cDNA with a unique molecular identifier. One entry per CDR3 protein, called by TCRdb with MiXCR from the 5' RACE reads. The sample carries around 48,000 distinct CDR3 sequences, roughly 5.7% recorded once. Described time point: sample taken at primary tumor resection. Unsorted whole RNA of tumor, nontumor lung or frozen PBMC was sequenced. The source of this sequence is a male donor with early-stage non-small cell lung cancer. Sequenced material: PBMCs, taken at surgery.

The CDR3 protein is CSASGPTGLGLLNEQFF. The DNA of the CDR3 is TGCAGTGCTAGCGGCCCCACGGGACTAGGTCTTCTAAATGAGCAGTTCTTC. J is TRBJ2-1 and V is TRBV20-1; 8 bases line up with TRBD2. Germline CDR1 is DFQATT and CDR2 is SNEGSKA (reference sequence). The CDR3 runs to 17 residues. J gave up 7 bases and V 3 bases, and 17 bases lay outside the gene matches.